This T cell receptor beta chain stems from a study of somatic mutations in cytotoxic T cells in rheumatoid arthritis. The V gene's germline CDR1 is SGHNT and CDR2 YENEEA. This CDR3 is built from 13 residues. V lost 3 bases and J lost 5, with 11 bases in between. Produced via immunoSEQ multiplex PCR; TCRdb's table is partial and in-frame only. The table has about 6,700 clones, around 70% seen once; the top ten hold roughly two fifths. This clonotype originated in a man between 35 and 55 years old in good health. Sequencing was performed on CD8+ T cells sorted from blood. V is TRBV11-3 and J is TRBJ2-7; D uncertain. CDR3 coding DNA: TGTGCCAGCAGCTTGGGTCTCGGCAACGAGCAGTACTTC. Encoded protein: CASSLGLGNEQYF. Supplemented by reference TRBV11-3 and TRBJ2-7, the full variable domain reads EAGVVQSPRYKIIEKKQPVAFWCNPISGHNTLYWYLQNLGQGPELLIRYENEEAVDDSQLPKDRFSAERLKGVDSTLKIQPAELGDSAVYLCASSLGLGNEQYFGPGTRLTVT.